These 25 T cell receptor beta chains were sequenced from one sample in a study of blood T cell repertoires in COVID-19. Data came from immunoSEQ multiplex PCR; TCRdb stores just in-frame clones and leaves some out. The data show hundreds of thousands of clones, roughly 85% seen once. The sample taken for sequencing was peripheral blood. These receptors came from a young woman with active or convalescent COVID-19.

This clone was counted a few times. The chain links TRBV19 to TRBJ1-1; D gene ambiguous. CDR3 size: 15 residues. The germline CDR1 and CDR2 sequences are LNHDA and SQIVND (reference sequence). Trimming left V 3 bases short and J 1 base short, with 12 bases between. The CDR3 bases are TGTGCCAGTAGTATGGTGTGGGCAGAGAACACTGAAGCTTTCTTT. Translating it yields CASSMVWAENTEAFF.

V gene TRBV27 combines with J gene TRBJ1-2; tentative D call: TRBD1 (6 bases). Per germline, CDR1 MNHEY and CDR2 SMNVEV (reference sequence). The CDR3 runs to 16 residues. The V end was cut by 3 bases, the J end by 2 bases, with 16 bases between. The CDR3 protein is CASSLSERGNNYGYTF. In DNA form, the CDR3 reads TGTGCCAGCAGTTTGTCGGAAAGGGGGAACAACTATGGCTACACCTTC.

The chain has TRBV7-9 and TRBJ1-1, with D perhaps matching TRBD1 (6 bases). Trimming pared 5 bases from V and 5 bases from J, leaving 18 bases between. This CDR3 has 15 amino acids. The germline V gene encodes CDR1 SEHNR and CDR2 FQNEAQ (reference sequence). The CDR3 region is CASSPTGSENTEAFF. The CDR3 region has the DNA TGTGCCAGCAGCCCCACAGGGAGTGAGAATACTGAAGCTTTCTTT.

This clone was recorded once. The chain links TRBV5-4 to TRBJ2-1; TRBD2 matches 7 bases. Germline CDR1 reads SGHNT; CDR2 reads YYREEE (reference sequence). J lost 6 bases, V lost 4 bases, and 7 bases had no gene match. The CDR3 sequence is 14 residues long. CDR3 DNA: TGTGCCAGCAGCATAGACGGACTAGTCAATGAGCAGTTCTTC. Its translation is CASSIDGLVNEQFF.

The V call is TRBV5-1, the J call TRBJ1-4; possibly TRBD1 for D (5 bases). This CDR3 is 16 amino acids long. V lost 3 bases and J 3 bases, leaving 15 bases between the germline ends. CDR1 and CDR2 from the germline V gene are SGHRS and YFSETQ. This CDR3 reads CASSSDGGTANEKLFF. In DNA form, the CDR3 reads TGCGCCAGCAGCTCGGATGGGGGGACGGCTAATGAAAAACTGTTTTTT. Full variable domain (remainder filled in from reference TRBV5-1 and TRBJ1-4): KAGVTQTPRYLIKTRGQQVTLSCSPISGHRSVSWYQQTPGQGLQFLFEYFSETQRNKGNFPGRFSGRQFSNSRSEMNVSTLELGDSALYLCASSSDGGTANEKLFFGSGTQLSVL.

The CDR3 DNA follows: TGTGCCAGCAGTTATTCAGGGCCTTCGAATGAAAAACTGTTTTTT. Protein product: CASSYSGPSNEKLFF. J is TRBJ1-4 and V is TRBV6-6; a possible D gene is TRBD1 (5 bases). The CDR3 contains 15 residues. Trimming pared 3 bases from V and 5 bases from J, leaving 13 bases between. The germline gives CDR1 MNHNY, CDR2 SVGAGI (reference sequence).

The chain recombines TRBV19 with TRBJ1-2; possible D gene TRBD1, 6 bases. Germline V CDR1 and CDR2: LNHDA, SQIVND (reference sequence). Trimming shortened V by 7 bases and J by 5 bases, and 14 bases separated the two germline ends. This CDR3 comprises 13 residues. CDR3 region: CASKRGGTYGYTF. DNA for the CDR3: TGTGCCAGTAAGAGGGGGGGGACGTATGGCTACACCTTC.

The chain carries TRBV25-1 and TRBJ2-3; TRBD2 aligns across 8 bases. CDR3 length equals 16 residues. Unmatched junction bases numbered 10, after V lost 8 bases and J lost 0 bases. The germline V gene encodes CDR1 MGHDK and CDR2 SYGVNS. The CDR3 here is CASQEAGEASTDTQYF. The CDR3 DNA sequence: TGTGCCAGCCAAGAAGCGGGAGAAGCTAGCACAGATACGCAGTATTTT.

This chain links TRBV20-1 with TRBJ2-3, with 7 bases matching TRBD2. After removal of 3 bases from V and 10 bases from J, the junction contained 10 bases not matched to a gene. CDR1 and CDR2 (germline): DFQATT, SNEGSKA (reference sequence). The CDR3 covers 13 residues. CDR3 bases: TGCAGTGCTAGTACTGGGGTGGGGAGGGCGCAGTATTTT. It codes for CSASTGVGRAQYF.

The chain recombines TRBV5-1 with TRBJ1-1, with TRBD1 matching over 7 bases. Per germline, CDR1 SGHRS and CDR2 YFSETQ. Trimming cost V 4 bases and J 0 bases; bases outside gene matches: 9. The CDR3 contains 16 residues. For the CDR3, the DNA is TGCGCCAGCAGCATAGGGACAGAGCTAATGAACACTGAAGCTTTCTTT. It codes for CASSIGTELMNTEAFF.

V gene TRBV29-1 combines with J gene TRBJ1-1, with D unresolved. Trimming removed 6 bases from V and 1 base from J, with 12 bases in between. This CDR3 spans 13 amino acids. The germline gives CDR1 SQVTM, CDR2 ANQGSEA. Here the CDR3 reads CSVATQPNTEAFF. CDR3 nucleotide sequence: TGCAGCGTCGCAACACAACCGAACACTGAAGCTTTCTTT. Based on the CDR3 plus reference TRBV29-1 and TRBJ1-1, the full variable domain is SAVISQKPSRDICQRGTSLTIQCQVDSQVTMMFWYRQQPGQSLTLIATANQGSEATYESGFVIDKFPISRPNLTFSTLTVSNMSPEDSSIYLCSVATQPNTEAFFGQGTRLTVV.

The rearrangement joins TRBV7-9 to TRBJ1-1; 10 nucleotides match TRBD1. CDR1 and CDR2 from the germline V gene are SEHNR and FQNEAQ (reference sequence). This CDR3 has 16 residues. The J segment lost 6 bases and the V segment lost 4 bases, leaving 11 bases of the junction unmatched. The CDR3 DNA is TGTGCCAGCAGCTCCAACCCTCGACAGGGGGCGGCTGAAGCTTTCTTT. Amino acid sequence: CASSSNPRQGAAEAFF. The whole variable domain, remainder taken from reference TRBV7-9 and TRBJ1-1, is DTGVSQNPRHKITKRGQNVTFRCDPISEHNRLYWYRQTLGQGPEFLTYFQNEAQLEKSRLLSDRFSAERPKGSFSTLEIQRTEQGDSAMYLCASSSNPRQGAAEAFFGQGTRLTVV.

The V and J genes are TRBV3-1 (or the pseudogene TRBV3-2) and TRBJ1-1, with TRBD1 matching 7 bases. V lost 3 bases to trimming and J lost 0 bases; unmatched junction nucleotides: 4. Germline V gives CDR1 LGHDT, CDR2 YNNKEL (reference sequence). The CDR3 covers 15 residues. The CDR3 is CASSQEGQMNTEAFF. For the CDR3, the DNA is TGTGCCAGCAGCCAGGAGGGACAGATGAACACTGAAGCTTTCTTT.

This chain uses TRBV2 with TRBJ1-1; D gene ambiguous. The V end was cut by 5 bases, the J end by 7 bases, with 8 bases between. Germline loops: CDR1 SNHLY, CDR2 FYNNEI. The CDR3 totals 11 residues. The CDR3 nucleotides read TGTGCCAGCAGTACCTTAGATGAAGCTTTCTTT. This codes for CASSTLDEAFF.

V and J are TRBV7-2 and TRBJ1-6; D remains ambiguous. The CDR3 consists of 18 residues. CDR1 SGHTA and CDR2 FQGNSA come from the germline V gene. With 1 base removed from V and 7 bases from J, the gap between germline ends came to 20 bases. The CDR3 DNA reads as TGTGCCAGCAGCTTAGGAGGGCTACGGTGGACCCCCAATTCACCCCTCCACTTT. This encodes CASSLGGLRWTPNSPLHF.

The V and J genes are TRBV3-1 (or the pseudogene TRBV3-2) and TRBJ1-1; unclear D gene. The germline V gene has CDR1 LGHDT and CDR2 YNNKEL (reference sequence). V shed 0 bases and J shed 0 bases, with 8 bases lying between them. The CDR3 consists of 15 residues. This chain's CDR3 is CASSQEPSLNTEAFF. The CDR3 DNA reads TGTGCCAGCAGCCAAGAACCCAGTTTGAACACTGAAGCTTTCTTT.

The CDR3 is CAISEDQGWDTEAFF. DNA of the CDR3: TGTGCCATCAGTGAGGATCAGGGTTGGGACACTGAAGCTTTCTTT. This chain joins TRBV10-3 and TRBJ1-1; possibly TRBD1 for D (5 bases). V was cut by 2 bases and J by 3 bases, with 13 bases left in between. The CDR3 is made up of 15 amino acids. Germline CDR1 is ENHRY and CDR2 is SYGVKD.

The J gene is TRBJ2-3, the V gene TRBV19; a possible D gene is TRBD2 (6 bases). The CDR3 extends over 14 amino acids. CDR1 is LNHDA, CDR2 SQIVND, per germline (reference sequence). The V and J ends lost 3 bases and 2 bases respectively, with 9 bases between them. In nucleotides, the CDR3 is TGTGCCAGTAGTATGGGACTTTACACAGATACGCAGTATTTT. Encoded protein: CASSMGLYTDTQYF. The variable domain in full, completed from reference TRBV19 and TRBJ2-3, reads DGGITQSPKYLFRKEGQNVTLSCEQNLNHDAMYWYRQDPGQGLRLIYYSQIVNDFQKGDIAEGYSVSREKKESFPLTVTSAQKNPTAFYLCASSMGLYTDTQYFGPGTRLTVL.

The chain employs TRBV2 and TRBJ1-6, with 8 bases that match TRBD1. The CDR3 runs 19 residues. The J segment lost 0 bases and the V segment lost 6 bases, leaving 13 bases of the junction unmatched. Germline lookup yields CDR1 SNHLY and CDR2 FYNNEI. The chain's CDR3 is CASRDRVSPYPSYNSPLHF. The DNA of the CDR3 is TGTGCCAGCAGGGACAGGGTCAGCCCCTATCCCTCCTATAATTCACCCCTCCACTTT.

This clone was seen only a few times. The CDR3 region is CASSYGTVTEAFF. DNA of the CDR3: TGTGCCAGCAGTTACGGTACGGTCACTGAAGCTTTCTTT. V is TRBV27 and J is TRBJ1-1; D is ambiguous. The CDR3 length is 13 residues. V was shortened by 4 bases and J by 4 bases, with 10 bases between the two germline ends. Looked up from germline, CDR1 is MNHEY and CDR2 is SMNVEV (reference sequence).

This sequence joins TRBV13 and TRBJ1-1; D gene uncertain. The germline CDR1 and CDR2 sequences are PRHDT and FYEKMQ (reference sequence). CDR3 length: 12 amino acids. Trimming pared 8 bases from V and 5 bases from J, leaving 12 bases between. The CDR3 here is CASSGRRTEAFF. The CDR3 DNA sequence: TGTGCCAGCTCGGGGAGGAGGACTGAAGCTTTCTTT.

This clone showed up just a few times. J is TRBJ2-7 and V is TRBV6-6, with 7 bases fitting TRBD2. The CDR3 sequence is 15 residues long. V shed 6 bases and J 0 bases; nucleotides not matched to a gene: 8. The germline gives CDR1 MNHNY, CDR2 SVGAGI (reference sequence). This chain's CDR3 is CASRSGTESSYEQYF. Written as DNA, the CDR3 is TGTGCCAGCAGAAGCGGGACGGAGAGCTCCTACGAGCAGTACTTC.

J is TRBJ2-1 and V is TRBV11-2; 7 bases are a match to TRBD2. V was clipped by 1 base and J by 14 bases; unmatched bases: 5. The CDR3 extends over 12 amino acids. CDR1 and CDR2 (germline): SGHAT, FQNNGV. CDR3 residues: CASSLGGTKEFF. In nucleotides, the CDR3 is TGTGCCAGCAGCTTAGGCGGGACTAAGGAGTTCTTC.

The rearrangement uses TRBV11-2 and TRBJ2-7, with 10 bases lining up with TRBD2. V shed 6 bases and J 5 bases; nucleotides not matched to a gene: 13. Germline V gene data show CDR1 as SGHAT and CDR2 as FQNNGV. The CDR3 length is 16 residues. The CDR3: CASSFAGTSVLHEQYF. Written as DNA, the CDR3 is TGTGCCAGCAGTTTTGCCGGGACTAGCGTGTTGCACGAGCAGTACTTC.

To note about this clone: Germline is not matched at one junction end, which may reflect a read error. The rearrangement joins TRBV20-1 to TRBJ1-3; the D is unclear. Germline lookup yields CDR1 DFQATT and CDR2 SNEGSKA (reference sequence). The CDR3 has 11 residues. The CDR3 sequence is CSARTQAGIGF. DNA for the CDR3: TGCAGTGCTAGAACGCAGGCCGGAATTGGCTTT.